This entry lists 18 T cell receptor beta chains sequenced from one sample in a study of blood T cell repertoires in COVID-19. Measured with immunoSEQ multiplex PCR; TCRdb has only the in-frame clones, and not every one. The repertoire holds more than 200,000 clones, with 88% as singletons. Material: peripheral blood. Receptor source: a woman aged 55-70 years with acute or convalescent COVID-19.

CDR3 amino acids: CASSPTGLASYEQYF. In nucleotides, the CDR3 is TGTGCCAGCAGTCCGACGGGCTTAGCGTCCTACGAGCAGTACTTC. J is TRBJ2-7 and V is TRBV28; a possible D gene is TRBD2 (5 bases). V was cut by 5 bases and J by 1 base, with 15 bases left in between. The CDR3 runs 15 residues. CDR1 is MDHEN and CDR2 is SYDVKM in the germline V gene.

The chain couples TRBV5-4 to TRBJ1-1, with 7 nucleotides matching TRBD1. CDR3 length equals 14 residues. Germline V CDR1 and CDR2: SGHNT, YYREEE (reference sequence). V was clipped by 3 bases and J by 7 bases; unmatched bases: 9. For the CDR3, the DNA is TGTGCCAGCAGCTCCAACAGGGGACCTCTTGAAGCTTTCTTT. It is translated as CASSSNRGPLEAFF.

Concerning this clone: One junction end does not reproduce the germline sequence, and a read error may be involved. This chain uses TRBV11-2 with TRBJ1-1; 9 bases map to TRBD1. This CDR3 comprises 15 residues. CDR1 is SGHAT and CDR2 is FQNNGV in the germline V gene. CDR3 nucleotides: TGTGCCAGCCGCTTGGGGACAGGGCCTAACACTGAAGCTTTCTTT. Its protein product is CASRLGTGPNTEAFF.

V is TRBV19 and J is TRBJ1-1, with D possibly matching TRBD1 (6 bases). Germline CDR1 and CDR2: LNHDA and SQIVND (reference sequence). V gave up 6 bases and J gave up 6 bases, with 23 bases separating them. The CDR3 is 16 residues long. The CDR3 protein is CASSPDSGGSRAEAFF. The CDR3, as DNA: TGTGCCAGTAGCCCGGACAGTGGGGGTTCGAGGGCTGAAGCTTTCTTT.

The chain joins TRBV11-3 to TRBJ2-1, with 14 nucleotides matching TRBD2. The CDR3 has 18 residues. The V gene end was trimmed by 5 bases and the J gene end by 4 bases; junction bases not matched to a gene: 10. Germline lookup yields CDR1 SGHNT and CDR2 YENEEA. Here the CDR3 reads CASSPTSGRAFQYNEQFF. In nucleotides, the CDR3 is TGTGCCAGCAGCCCGACTAGCGGGAGGGCCTTTCAATACAATGAGCAGTTCTTC.

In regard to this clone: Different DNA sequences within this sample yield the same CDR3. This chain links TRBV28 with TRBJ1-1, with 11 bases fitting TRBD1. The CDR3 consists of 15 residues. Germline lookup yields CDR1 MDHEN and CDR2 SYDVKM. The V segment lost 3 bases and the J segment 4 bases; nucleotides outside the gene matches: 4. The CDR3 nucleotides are TGTGCCAGCAGTTTGCTTGGGACAGGGGGCACTGAAGCTTTCTTT. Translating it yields CASSLLGTGGTEAFF.

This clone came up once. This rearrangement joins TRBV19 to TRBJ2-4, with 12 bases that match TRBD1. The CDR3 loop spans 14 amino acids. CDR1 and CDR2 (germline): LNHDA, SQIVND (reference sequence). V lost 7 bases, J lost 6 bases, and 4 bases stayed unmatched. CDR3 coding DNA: TGTGCCAGTACGGGACAGGGGGCGAGAAACATTCAGTACTTC. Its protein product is CASTGQGARNIQYF.

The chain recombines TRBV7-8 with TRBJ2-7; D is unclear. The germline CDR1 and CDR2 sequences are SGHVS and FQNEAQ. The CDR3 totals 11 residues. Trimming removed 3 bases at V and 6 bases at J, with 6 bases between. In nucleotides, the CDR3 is TGTGCCAGCAGCTTGAAGCGCGAGCAGTACTTC. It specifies CASSLKREQYF. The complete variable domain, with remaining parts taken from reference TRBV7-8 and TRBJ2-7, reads GAGVSQSPRYKVAKRGQDVALRCDPISGHVSLFWYQQALGQGPEFLTYFQNEAQLDKSGLPSDRFFAERPEGSVSTLKIQRTQQEDSAVYLCASSLKREQYFGPGTRLTVT.

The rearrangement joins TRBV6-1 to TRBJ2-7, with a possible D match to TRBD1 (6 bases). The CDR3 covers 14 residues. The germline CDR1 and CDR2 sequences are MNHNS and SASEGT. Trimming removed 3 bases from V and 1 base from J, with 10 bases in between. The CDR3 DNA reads TGTGCCAGCAGTGATCGAGGACAGTCCTACGAGCAGTACTTC. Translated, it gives CASSDRGQSYEQYF.

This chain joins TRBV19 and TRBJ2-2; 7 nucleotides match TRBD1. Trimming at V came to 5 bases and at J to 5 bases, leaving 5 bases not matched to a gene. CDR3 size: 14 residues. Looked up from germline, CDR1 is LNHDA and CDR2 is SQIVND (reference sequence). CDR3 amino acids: CASSPRGITGELFF. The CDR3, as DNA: TGTGCCAGTAGTCCCAGGGGGATAACCGGGGAGCTGTTTTTT.

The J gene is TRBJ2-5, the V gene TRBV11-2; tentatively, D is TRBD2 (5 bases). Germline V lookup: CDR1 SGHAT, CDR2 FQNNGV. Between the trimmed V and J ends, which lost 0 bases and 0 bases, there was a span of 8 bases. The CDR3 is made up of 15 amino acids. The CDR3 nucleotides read TGTGCCAGCAGCTTAGACGGCGGGTACCAAGAGACCCAGTACTTC. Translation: CASSLDGGYQETQYF.

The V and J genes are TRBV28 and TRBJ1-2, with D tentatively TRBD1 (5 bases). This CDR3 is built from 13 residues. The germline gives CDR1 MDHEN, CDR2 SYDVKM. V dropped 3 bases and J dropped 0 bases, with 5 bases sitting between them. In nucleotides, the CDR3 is TGTGCCAGCAGTTTGACAGCTAACTATGGCTACACCTTC. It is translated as CASSLTANYGYTF.

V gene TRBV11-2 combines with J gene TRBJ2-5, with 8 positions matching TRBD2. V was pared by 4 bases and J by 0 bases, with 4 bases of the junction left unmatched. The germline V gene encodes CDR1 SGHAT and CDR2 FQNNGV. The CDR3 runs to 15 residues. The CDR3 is CASSSTAGDQETQYF. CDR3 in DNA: TGTGCCAGCAGCTCCACAGCGGGGGACCAAGAGACCCAGTACTTC.

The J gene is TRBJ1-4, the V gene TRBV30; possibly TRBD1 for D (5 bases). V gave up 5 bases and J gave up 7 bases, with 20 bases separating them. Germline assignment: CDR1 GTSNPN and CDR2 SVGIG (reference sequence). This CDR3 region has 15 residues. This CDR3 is CAWGSGQGMSEKLFF. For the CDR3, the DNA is TGTGCCTGGGGATCCGGGCAGGGAATGTCTGAAAAACTGTTTTTT.

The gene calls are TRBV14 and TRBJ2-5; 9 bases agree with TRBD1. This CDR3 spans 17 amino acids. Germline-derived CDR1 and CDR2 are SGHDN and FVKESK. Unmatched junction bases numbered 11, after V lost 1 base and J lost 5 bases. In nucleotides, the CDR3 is TGTGCCAGCAGCCAAGGGGACAGGGAGAATAGCCCGGAGACCCAGTACTTC. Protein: CASSQGDRENSPETQYF.

The CDR3 loop is CASSPSQGRTDTQYF. The CDR3 DNA is TGTGCCAGCTCACCGTCCCAGGGAAGGACAGATACGCAGTATTTT. The V and J genes are TRBV18 and TRBJ2-3, with TRBD1 as a possible D gene (5 bases). The CDR3 sequence is 15 residues long. Looked up from germline, CDR1 is KGHSH and CDR2 is LQKENI. Trimming removed 3 bases from V and 3 bases from J, with 13 bases in between.

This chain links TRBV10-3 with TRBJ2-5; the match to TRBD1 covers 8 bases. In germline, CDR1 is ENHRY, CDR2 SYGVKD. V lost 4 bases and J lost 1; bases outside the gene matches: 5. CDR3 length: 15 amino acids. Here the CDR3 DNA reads TGTGCCATCAGTGCGGGTCAGGGGGCCCAAGAGACCCAGTACTTC. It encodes CAISAGQGAQETQYF.

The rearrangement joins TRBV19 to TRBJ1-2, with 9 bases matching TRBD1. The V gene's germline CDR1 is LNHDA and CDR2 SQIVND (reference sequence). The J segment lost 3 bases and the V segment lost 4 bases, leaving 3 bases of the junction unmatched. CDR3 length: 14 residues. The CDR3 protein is CASSTWDRDYGYTF. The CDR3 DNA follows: TGTGCCAGTAGTACCTGGGACAGGGACTATGGCTACACCTTC.